This record looks at one TCR beta chain sequence and its context. Its matching antigen is unknown. Primers included in the PCR were 60 Vbeta and 13 Jbeta primers. Repertoires were generated with immunoSEQ multiplex PCR, while TCRdb's copy carries only in-frame clones and drops some. The sample lists about 200,000 clones, under 90% seen once, with 0.098% in the top ten. Trimming removed 4 bases from V and 7 bases from J; junction bases left unmatched: 1. The germline CDR1 and CDR2 sequences are MNHEY and SMNVEV (reference sequence). The CDR3 has 12 residues. These data originate in a study of cytomegalovirus exposure and HLA in healthy donors. As for the study in general: Findings of an earlier analysis included roughly 110 million unique TCR beta sequences from 190 million or so T cells. Findings of the study overall: The analysis excluded some indistinguishable V segments, including TRBV6-2 and TRBV6-3.

The chain joins TRBV27 to TRBJ1-1; 9 nucleotides align to TRBD1. The source is a boy aged 2-9 years in good health and CMV-seronegative. Sequenced input: PBMCs. CDR3 nucleotide sequence: TGTGCCAGCAGTTGGGGACAGGGTGAAGCTTTCTTT. Translating it yields CASSWGQGEAFF.